The sequence of this T cell receptor (beta chain) was determined in a study of T cells expressing NK-cell markers (dated by TCRdb to the early 2020s). Regarding the research as a whole: Three sorted T-cell subsets (CD3+CD56+NKG2C+, CD3+CD56+NKG2C- and CD3+CD56-NKG2C+) from several donors had their TCR beta-chain repertoires profiled. Among the eight sequenced donors, only one was HCMV-seronegative, while the other seven were HCMV-seropositive. The libraries were sequenced on Illumina HiSeq 2000/2500, MiSeq or NextSeq, producing 2 x 150 bp reads. Randomly selected healthy volunteers, three men and five women, were used as the eight sequenced donors. Study-level results and caveats: Whether the expanded NKG2C-expressing T cell clones were specific for HCMV antigens remained unclear. For about 6 donors, the dominant CD3+CD56+NKG2C+ clonotypes were among the top 10 CD8+ clonotypes and accounted for about 1.0-7.0% of CD8+ T cells. Those dominant clonotypes were again the most abundant among CD3+CD56-NKG2C+ cells in four donors, at roughly 28.3-60.1%.

HCMV serostatus was determined by detecting HCMV-specific IgG in serum with a commercial ELISA kit. Ficoll density gradient centrifugation was used to isolate peripheral blood mononuclear cells from blood. Instrument on record: Illumina HiSeq 2000. The TCR beta cDNA libraries were made using 5'RACE template switching, a step that added both a universal primer site and unique molecular identifiers. cDNA synthesis was primed from the TCR beta constant segment and was followed by two successive PCR amplification steps. The original pipeline was this. MIGEC was used to demultiplex reads and group reads by UMI, and MiTCR was used to assemble and quantify clonotypes. Only TCR cDNA sequences supported by at least two reads were kept to exclude erroneous sequences. The tcR package was used for downstream repertoire analysis, and clonotypes were matched across fractions by CDR3 nucleotide sequence plus V segment. VDJmatch was used to annotate antigen specificity against VDJdb, with one amino acid substitution allowed in CDR3. Reads reprocessed by TCRdb are summarized as one entry per CDR3 protein sequence, and DNA is absent. What appears here as the V and J calls and clone size reflects TCRdb's work, not the paper's. The table for this sample shows 450,000 to 600,000 distinct CDR3 sequences. Less than 4.5% of the sample is taken by the ten largest.

Points on this clonotype: The antigen it binds to is not known.

Including cysteine and phenylalanine, the CDR3 has 14 amino acids. No DNA sequence was recorded. From a lookup of the germline V gene (reference sequence), CDR1 and CDR2 are DFQATT and SNEGSKA. Sample: blood T cells: a sorted CD56 or NKG2C T cell subset, CD4+ or CD8+ T cells, or bulk PBMC T cells (not recorded which). This chain joins TRBV20-1 to TRBJ2-3; as DNA is missing, the TRBD2 call by TCRdb cannot be tested. The TCR was taken from a man aged 18 to 29 in good health. Donor details come from another sample of the same person, matched by shared clones. The encoded CDR3 is CSARDRGKTDTQYF.